This T cell receptor (beta chain) originates from a study of cytomegalovirus exposure and HLA in healthy donors. Study overall: An earlier analysis found 117 million unique TCR beta sequences from approximately 190 million T cells. Findings of the study overall: Productive rates of about 87% or about 30% were seen for most TCR beta V segments in an earlier analysis. Likely technical artifact: a cluster of highly shared sequence variants.

Researchers ran the PCR with 60 Vbeta and 13 Jbeta primers. As originally analysed: Later, an analysis found 75 million to 100 million unique TCR beta chains, and roughly 9.9 million of these were shared. The table came from immunoSEQ multiplex PCR; TCRdb's copy has only in-frame clones and leaves some out. That table is the source of V, J and clone size, and D and trimming were worked out from the DNA. The sample has about 90,000 clones, just over 65% seen once. About this clone itself: The antigen is undetermined.

The sample was PBMCs. This receptor was identified in a man aged 25 to 40 in good health and CMV-seronegative.

Written as DNA, the CDR3 is TGCGCCAGCAGCCAAGAATTAGCGGGGGGGCCAGATACGCAGTATTTT. Protein product: CASSQELAGGPDTQYF. The V call is TRBV4-3, the J call TRBJ2-3, with 11 bases fitting TRBD2. The germline gives CDR1 LGHNA, CDR2 YSLEER. V shed 0 bases, J shed 4 bases, and the junction held 3 bases outside the gene matches. CDR3 size: 16 residues.